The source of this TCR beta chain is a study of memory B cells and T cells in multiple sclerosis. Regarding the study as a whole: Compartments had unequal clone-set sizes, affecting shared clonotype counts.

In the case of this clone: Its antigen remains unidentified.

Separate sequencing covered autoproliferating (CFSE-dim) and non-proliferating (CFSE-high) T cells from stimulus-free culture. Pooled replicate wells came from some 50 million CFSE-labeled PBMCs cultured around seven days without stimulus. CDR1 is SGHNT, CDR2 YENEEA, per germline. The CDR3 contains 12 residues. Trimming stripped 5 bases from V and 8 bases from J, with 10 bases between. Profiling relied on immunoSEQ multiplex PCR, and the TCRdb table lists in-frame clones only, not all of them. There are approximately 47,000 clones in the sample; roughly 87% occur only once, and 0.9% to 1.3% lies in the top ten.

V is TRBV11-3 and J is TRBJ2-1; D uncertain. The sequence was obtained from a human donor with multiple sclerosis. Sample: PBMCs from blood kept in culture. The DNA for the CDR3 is TGTGCCAGCAGCCCGAATCCGTATGAGCAGTTCTTC. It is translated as CASSPNPYEQFF.